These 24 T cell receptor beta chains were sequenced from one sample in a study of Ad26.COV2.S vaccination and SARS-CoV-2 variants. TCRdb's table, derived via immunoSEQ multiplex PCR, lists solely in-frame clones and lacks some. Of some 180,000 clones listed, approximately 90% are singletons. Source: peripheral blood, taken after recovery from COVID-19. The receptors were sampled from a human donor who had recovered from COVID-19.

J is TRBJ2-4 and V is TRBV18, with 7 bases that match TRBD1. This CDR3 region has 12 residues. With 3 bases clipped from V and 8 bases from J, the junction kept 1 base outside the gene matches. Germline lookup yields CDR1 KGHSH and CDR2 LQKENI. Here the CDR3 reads CASSPQGDIQYF. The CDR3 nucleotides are TGTGCCAGCTCACCTCAGGGGGACATTCAGTACTTC.

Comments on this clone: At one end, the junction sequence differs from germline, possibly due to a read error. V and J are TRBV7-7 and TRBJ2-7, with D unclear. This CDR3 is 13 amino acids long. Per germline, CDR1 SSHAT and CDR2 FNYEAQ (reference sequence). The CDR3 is CASSFLEFHEQYF. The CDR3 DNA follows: TGTGCTAGCAGCTTTCTAGAGTTCCACGAGCAGTACTTC.

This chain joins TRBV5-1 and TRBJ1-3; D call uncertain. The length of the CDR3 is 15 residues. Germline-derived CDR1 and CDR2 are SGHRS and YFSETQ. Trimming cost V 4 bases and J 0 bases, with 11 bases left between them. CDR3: CASSPQVNSGNTIYF. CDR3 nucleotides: TGCGCCAGCAGCCCGCAGGTTAACTCTGGAAACACCATATATTTT.

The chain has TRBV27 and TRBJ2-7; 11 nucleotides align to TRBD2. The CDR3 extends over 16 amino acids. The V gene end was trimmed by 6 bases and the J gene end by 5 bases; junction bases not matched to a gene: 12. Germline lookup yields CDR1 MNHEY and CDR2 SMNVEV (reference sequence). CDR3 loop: CASRRGLADPSDEQYF. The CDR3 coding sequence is TGTGCCAGCAGGAGGGGACTAGCGGATCCTTCGGACGAGCAGTACTTC.

The CDR3 sequence: CASSDYGSFIYNEQFF. CDR3 nucleotide sequence: TGTGCCAGCAGTGACTACGGGAGCTTCATCTACAATGAGCAGTTCTTC. V usage is TRBV2 and J usage is TRBJ2-1, with a possible D match to TRBD2 (6 bases). The CDR3 extends over 16 amino acids. V lost 3 bases to trimming and J lost 3 bases, with 15 bases between them. Per germline, CDR1 SNHLY and CDR2 FYNNEI.

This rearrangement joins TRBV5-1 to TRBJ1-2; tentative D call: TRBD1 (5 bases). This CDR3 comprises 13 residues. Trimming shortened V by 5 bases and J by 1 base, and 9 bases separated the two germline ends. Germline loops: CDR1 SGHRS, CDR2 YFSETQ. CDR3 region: CASRRGNNYGYTF. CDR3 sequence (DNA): TGCGCCAGCAGGAGGGGAAATAACTATGGCTACACCTTC.

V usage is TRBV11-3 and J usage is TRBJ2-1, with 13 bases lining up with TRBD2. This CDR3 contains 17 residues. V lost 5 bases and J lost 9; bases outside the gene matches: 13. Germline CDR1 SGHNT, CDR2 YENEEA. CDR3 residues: CASSPKPGLAGVAEQFF. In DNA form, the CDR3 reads TGTGCCAGCAGCCCTAAACCCGGACTAGCGGGAGTTGCTGAGCAGTTCTTC. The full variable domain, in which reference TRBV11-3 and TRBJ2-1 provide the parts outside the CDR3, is EAGVVQSPRYKIIEKKQPVAFWCNPISGHNTLYWYLQNLGQGPELLIRYENEEAVDDSQLPKDRFSAERLKGVDSTLKIQPAELGDSAVYLCASSPKPGLAGVAEQFFGPGTRLTVL.

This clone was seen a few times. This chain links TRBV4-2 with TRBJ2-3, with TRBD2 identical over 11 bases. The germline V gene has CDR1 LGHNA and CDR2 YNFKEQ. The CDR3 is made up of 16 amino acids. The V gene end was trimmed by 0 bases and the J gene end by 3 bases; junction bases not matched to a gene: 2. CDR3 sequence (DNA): TGTGCCAGCAGCCAAGAACTAGCGGGGGAAACAGATACGCAGTATTTT. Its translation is CASSQELAGETDTQYF.

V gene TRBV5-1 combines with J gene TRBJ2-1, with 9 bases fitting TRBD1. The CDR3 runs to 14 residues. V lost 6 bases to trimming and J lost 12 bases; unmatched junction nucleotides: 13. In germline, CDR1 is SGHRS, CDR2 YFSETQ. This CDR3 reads CASNTGGSTEGQFF. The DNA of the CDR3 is TGCGCCAGCAACACAGGGGGCTCCACGGAGGGGCAGTTCTTC.

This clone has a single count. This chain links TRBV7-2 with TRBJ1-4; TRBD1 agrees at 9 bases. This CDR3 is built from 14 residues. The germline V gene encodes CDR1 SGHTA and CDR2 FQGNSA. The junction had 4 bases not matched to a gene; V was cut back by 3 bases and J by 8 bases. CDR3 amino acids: CASSFDRGTEKLFF. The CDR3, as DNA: TGTGCCAGCAGCTTCGACAGGGGGACGGAAAAACTGTTTTTT.

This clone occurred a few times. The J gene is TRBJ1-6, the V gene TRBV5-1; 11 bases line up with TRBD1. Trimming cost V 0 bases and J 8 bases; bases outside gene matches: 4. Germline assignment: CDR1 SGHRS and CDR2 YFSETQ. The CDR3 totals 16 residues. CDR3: CASSLVGTGGYSPLHF. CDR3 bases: TGCGCCAGCAGCTTGGTGGGGACAGGGGGATATTCACCCCTCCACTTT.

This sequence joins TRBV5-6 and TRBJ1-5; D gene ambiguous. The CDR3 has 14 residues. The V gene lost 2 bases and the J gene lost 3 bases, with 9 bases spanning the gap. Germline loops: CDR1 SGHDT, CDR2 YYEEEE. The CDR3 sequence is CASSFRQDNQPQHF. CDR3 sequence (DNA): TGTGCCAGCAGCTTCAGGCAGGACAATCAGCCCCAGCATTTT.

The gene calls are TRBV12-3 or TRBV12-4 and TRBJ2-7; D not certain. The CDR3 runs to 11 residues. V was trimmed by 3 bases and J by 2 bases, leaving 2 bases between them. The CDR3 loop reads CASSLTYEQYF. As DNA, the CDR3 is TGTGCCAGCAGTTTGACCTACGAGCAGTACTTC.

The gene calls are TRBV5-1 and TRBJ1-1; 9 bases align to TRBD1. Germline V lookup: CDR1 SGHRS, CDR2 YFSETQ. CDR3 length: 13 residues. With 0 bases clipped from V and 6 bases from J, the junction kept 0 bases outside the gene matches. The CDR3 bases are TGCGCCAGCAGCTTGGGGGACAGGGCTGAAGCTTTCTTT. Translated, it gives CASSLGDRAEAFF.

The CDR3 bases are TGCGCCAGCAGCCAAGTCGGAGGGGCCGAGACCCAGTACTTC. It yields the protein CASSQVGGAETQYF. The chain employs TRBV4-1 and TRBJ2-5; possible D gene TRBD2, 6 bases. CDR3 size: 14 residues. The germline gives CDR1 MGHRA, CDR2 YSYEKL. Trimming removed 1 base from V and 5 bases from J, with 11 bases in between.

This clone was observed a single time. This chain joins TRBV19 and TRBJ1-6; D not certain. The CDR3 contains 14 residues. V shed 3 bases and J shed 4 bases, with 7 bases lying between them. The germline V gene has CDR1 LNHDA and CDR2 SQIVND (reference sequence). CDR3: CASSITAYNSPLHF. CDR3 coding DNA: TGTGCCAGTAGTATCACAGCGTATAATTCACCCCTCCACTTT. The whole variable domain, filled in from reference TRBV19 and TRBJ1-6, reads DGGITQSPKYLFRKEGQNVTLSCEQNLNHDAMYWYRQDPGQGLRLIYYSQIVNDFQKGDIAEGYSVSREKKESFPLTVTSAQKNPTAFYLCASSITAYNSPLHFGNGTRLTVT.

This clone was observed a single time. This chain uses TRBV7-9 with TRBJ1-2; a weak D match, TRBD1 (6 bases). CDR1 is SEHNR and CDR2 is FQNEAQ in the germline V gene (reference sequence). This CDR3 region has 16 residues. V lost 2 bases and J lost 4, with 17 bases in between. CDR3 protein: CASSLTTGIRGYGYTF. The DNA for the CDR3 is TGTGCCAGCAGCTTAACCACAGGGATAAGAGGCTATGGCTACACCTTC.

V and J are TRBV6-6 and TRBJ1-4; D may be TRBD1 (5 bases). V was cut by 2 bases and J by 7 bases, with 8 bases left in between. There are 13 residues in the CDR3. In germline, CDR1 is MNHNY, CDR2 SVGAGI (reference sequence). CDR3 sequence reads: CASSYGAVEKLFF. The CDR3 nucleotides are TGTGCCAGCAGTTACGGGGCGGTTGAAAAACTGTTTTTT.

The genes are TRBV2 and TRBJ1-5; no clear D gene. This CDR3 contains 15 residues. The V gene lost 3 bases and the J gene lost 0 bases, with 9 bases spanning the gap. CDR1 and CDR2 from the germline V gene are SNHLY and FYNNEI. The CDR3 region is CASSDRFNSNQPQHF. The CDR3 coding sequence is TGTGCCAGCAGTGACAGGTTTAATAGCAATCAGCCCCAGCATTTT.

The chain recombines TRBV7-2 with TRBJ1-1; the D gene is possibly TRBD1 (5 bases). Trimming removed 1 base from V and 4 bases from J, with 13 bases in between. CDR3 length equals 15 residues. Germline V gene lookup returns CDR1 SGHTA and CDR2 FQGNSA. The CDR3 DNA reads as TGTGCCAGCAGCTTAGTGCCGGGGGGAGTCACTGAAGCTTTCTTT. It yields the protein CASSLVPGGVTEAFF.

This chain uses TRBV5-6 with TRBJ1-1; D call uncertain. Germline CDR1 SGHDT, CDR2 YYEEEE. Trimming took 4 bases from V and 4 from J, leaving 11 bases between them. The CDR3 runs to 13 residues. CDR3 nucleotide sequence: TGTGCCAGCAGCGGTACGTGGGGCACTGAAGCTTTCTTT. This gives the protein CASSGTWGTEAFF.

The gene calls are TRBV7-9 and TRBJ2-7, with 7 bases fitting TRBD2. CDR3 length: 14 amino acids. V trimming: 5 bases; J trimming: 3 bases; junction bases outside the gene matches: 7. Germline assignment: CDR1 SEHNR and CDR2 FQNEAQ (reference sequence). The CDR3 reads CASSPWGGVYEQYF. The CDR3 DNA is TGTGCCAGCAGCCCCTGGGGGGGGGTCTACGAGCAGTACTTC.

DNA for the CDR3: TGTGCCAGCAGCTGGGCGGCGACAGATACGCAGTATTTT. Protein sequence: CASSWAATDTQYF. The chain couples TRBV11-2 to TRBJ2-3; D ambiguous. There are 13 residues in the CDR3. Trimming pared 4 bases from V and 3 bases from J, leaving 8 bases between. Germline CDR1 and CDR2: SGHAT and FQNNGV.

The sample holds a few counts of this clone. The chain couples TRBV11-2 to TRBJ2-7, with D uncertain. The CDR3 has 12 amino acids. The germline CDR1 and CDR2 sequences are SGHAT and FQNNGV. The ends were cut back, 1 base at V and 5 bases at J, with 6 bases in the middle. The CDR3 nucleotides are TGTGCCAGCAGCTTAGTCCCCCACGAGCAGTACTTC. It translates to CASSLVPHEQYF.